These T cell receptor beta chains were read from a single sample in a study of beta chain features in type 1 diabetes. This table comes from immunoSEQ multiplex PCR, and its TCRdb copy is limited to in-frame clones, with some not included. Among 350,000 or so clones listed, about 20% were seen once. Sample: naive CD4+ T cells from blood. These receptors were collected from a woman aged 18-35 years in good health. Both conserved end residues are part of each CDR3. A D gene is named only where the DNA matches it firmly. For some rows the clone size is stated as once, few or many, or as a class when expanded; others skip it.

abundance,v_gene,d_gene,j_gene,CDR3aa,CDR3nt
.,TRBV4-2,.,TRBJ1-4,CASSSSNEKLFF,TGTGCCAGCAGCTCTAGTAATGAAAAACTGTTTTTT
.,TRBV7-3,TRBD2,TRBJ2-1,CASSPGLAGSEQFF,TGTGCCAGCAGTCCTGGACTAGCGGGCTCTGAGCAGTTCTTC
few,TRBV29-1,.,TRBJ1-1,CSAAGRNTEAFF,TGCAGCGCCGCCGGGAGGAACACTGAAGCTTTCTTT
.,TRBV5-1,.,TRBJ2-3,CATREAIEGTDTQYF,TGCGCCACCCGTGAGGCGATAGAGGGCACAGATACGCAGTATTTT
.,TRBV6-5,TRBD1,TRBJ1-5,CASRDRDNQPQHF,TGTGCCAGCAGGGACAGGGATAATCAGCCCCAGCATTTT
.,TRBV23-1,.,TRBJ1-4,CASSLLRGEKLFF,TGCGCCAGCAGTCTACTCAGGGGTGAAAAACTGTTTTTT
.,TRBV30,.,TRBJ2-2,CAWSVDRGGTGELFF,TGTGCCTGGAGTGTAGACAGGGGAGGGACCGGGGAGCTGTTTTTT
.,TRBV29-1,.,TRBJ2-1,CSVGGLLNEQFF,TGCAGCGTCGGGGGGCTCTTGAATGAGCAGTTCTTC
.,TRBV11-2,TRBD1,TRBJ1-4,CASSTWTGQEKLFF,TGTGCCAGCAGCACCTGGACAGGGCAGGAAAAACTGTTTTTT
.,TRBV7-2,.,TRBJ2-1,CASSPDNGDEQFF,TGTGCCAGCAGCCCTGATAACGGGGATGAGCAGTTCTTC
.,TRBV5-1,TRBD2,TRBJ2-3,CASSLGSSGRSDTQYF,TGCGCCAGCAGCTTGGGGAGTAGCGGGAGGTCAGATACGCAGTATTTT
.,TRBV4-2,.,TRBJ2-1,CASSQELAGNNEQFF,TGTGCCAGCAGCCAAGAATTAGCAGGGAACAATGAGCAGTTCTTC
.,TRBV20-1,.,TRBJ2-1,CRPGNEQFF,TGCAGACCCGGGAATGAGCAGTTCTTC
few,TRBV6-5,TRBD2,TRBJ2-7,CASSPHRLAEYEQYF,TGTGCCAGCAGTCCTCACCGACTAGCTGAGTACGAGCAGTACTTC
.,TRBV5-6,.,TRBJ2-7,CASTLLGGGYEQYF,TGTGCCAGCACCCTCCTCGGCGGAGGCTACGAGCAGTACTTC
few,TRBV5-1,.,TRBJ1-2,CASSFAWGPADGYTF,TGCGCCAGCAGCTTCGCTTGGGGGCCGGCGGACGGCTACACCTTC
few,TRBV9,.,TRBJ2-2,CASSPRGGELFF,TGTGCCAGCAGCCCCCGCGGCGGGGAGCTGTTTTTT
few,TRBV9,.,TRBJ1-3,CASSSRGNTIYF,TGTGCCAGCAGCTCCCGGGGAAACACCATATATTTT
.,TRBV7-3,.,TRBJ2-3,CASSLGPSTDTQYF,TGTGCCAGCAGCTTAGGCCCCAGCACAGATACGCAGTATTTT
few,TRBV30,.,TRBJ1-2,CAWSREYGYTF,TGTGCCTGGAGTCGCGAATATGGCTACACCTTC
.,TRBV9,.,TRBJ2-5,CASSVDRSETQYF,TGTGCCAGCAGCGTAGACAGGTCAGAGACCCAGTACTTC
few,TRBV25-1,.,TRBJ2-3,CASSPDSFPTRF,TGTGCCAGCAGTCCGGACAGTTTTCCCACTCGTTTT
.,TRBV11-3,.,TRBJ2-1,CASSLGGHNEQFF,TGTGCCAGCAGCTTGGGGGGGCACAATGAGCAGTTCTTC
few,TRBV7-9,TRBD1,TRBJ1-1,CASSPSGTGAGDTEAFF,TGTGCCAGCAGCCCCTCCGGGACAGGGGCCGGAGACACTGAAGCTTTCTTT
.,TRBV15,TRBD2,TRBJ2-7,CATSFSGSSYEQYF,TGTGCCACCAGTTTCAGCGGGAGCTCCTACGAGCAGTACTTC
once,TRBV18,TRBD2,TRBJ2-3,CASSRRLAGGHADTQYF,TGTGCCAGCTCACGAAGACTAGCGGGGGGGCATGCAGATACGCAGTATTTT
.,TRBV7-3,.,TRBJ2-3,CASSLIPSTDTQYF,TGTGCCAGCAGCTTAATTCCTAGCACAGATACGCAGTATTTT
.,TRBV18,TRBD1,TRBJ1-5,CASSPDRAPTPQHF,TGTGCCAGCTCACCGGACAGGGCTCCAACCCCCCAACATTTT
few,TRBV19,.,TRBJ2-5,CASSPRAGFRETQYF,TGTGCCAGTAGTCCCCGGGCGGGGTTTCGGGAGACCCAGTACTTC
few,TRBV7-9,.,TRBJ1-2,CASSPSRMAPGGDYGYTF,TGTGCCAGCAGCCCCTCTCGCATGGCCCCCGGGGGTGACTATGGCTACACCTTC
.,TRBV30,TRBD1,TRBJ1-1,CAWRRTGGVAFF,TGTGCCTGGAGGAGGACAGGGGGGGTAGCTTTCTTT
few,TRBV5-4,TRBD1,TRBJ2-3,CASSYSGTGVSDTQYF,TGTGCCAGCAGCTACTCCGGGACAGGGGTCTCAGATACGCAGTATTTT
.,TRBV30,TRBD1,TRBJ1-2,CAWSDPDREGYTF,TGTGCCTGGAGTGACCCGGACAGGGAAGGCTACACCTTC
.,TRBV6-5,TRBD2,TRBJ2-7,CASSYSASGGSYEQYF,TGTGCCAGCAGTTACTCGGCTAGCGGGGGCTCCTACGAGCAGTACTTC
.,TRBV5-1,.,TRBJ2-7,CASSLEGVTYEQYF,TGCGCCAGCAGCTTGGAAGGAGTCACCTACGAGCAGTACTTC
.,TRBV29-1,TRBD1,TRBJ2-3,CSVDAGQGADTQYF,TGCAGCGTCGATGCCGGACAGGGGGCAGATACGCAGTATTTT
.,TRBV7-9,TRBD1,TRBJ2-3,CASSRDRVTDTQYF,TGTGCCAGCAGCCGGGACAGGGTCACAGATACGCAGTATTTT
.,TRBV19,TRBD1,TRBJ2-1,CASSPDRAYNEQFF,TGTGCCAGTAGTCCGGACAGGGCCTACAATGAGCAGTTCTTC
few,TRBV15,.,TRBJ2-5,CATSRDLGGVPETQYF,TGTGCCACCAGCAGAGATCTAGGAGGGGTGCCCGAGACCCAGTACTTC
.,TRBV30,.,TRBJ1-1,CAWSAQNTEAFF,TGTGCCTGGAGTGCACAGAACACTGAAGCTTTCTTT
few,TRBV4-3,.,TRBJ2-3,CASSQGQRDTQYF,TGCGCCAGCAGCCAAGGCCAGCGAGATACGCAGTATTTT
few,TRBV5-1,.,TRBJ2-5,CASSFTRVVQETQYF,TGCGCCAGCAGCTTTACCAGGGTAGTACAAGAGACCCAGTACTTC
.,TRBV5-4,TRBD1,TRBJ2-5,CASTFEGQAGQYF,TGTGCCAGCACCTTCGAGGGACAGGCCGGCCAGTACTTC
.,TRBV28,TRBD1,TRBJ2-7,CASSFLGQGVPSSYEQYF,TGTGCCAGCAGTTTCCTAGGACAGGGGGTCCCTAGCTCCTACGAGCAGTACTTC
.,TRBV20-1,.,TRBJ2-7,CSVEQGYEQYF,TGCAGTGTGGAGCAGGGCTACGAGCAGTACTTC
.,TRBV9,TRBD2,TRBJ2-1,CASSFSGSGYNEQFF,TGTGCCAGTTCGTTTAGCGGGAGTGGGTACAATGAGCAGTTCTTC
.,TRBV9,TRBD1,TRBJ1-2,CASTAGTGLTYGYTF,TGTGCCAGCACCGCCGGGACAGGGCTTACCTATGGCTACACCTTC
few,TRBV30,.,TRBJ1-3,CASRPTTASGNTIYF,TGTGCCTCCCGGCCCACGACAGCCTCTGGAAACACCATATATTTT
.,TRBV25-1,TRBD1,TRBJ2-5,CASSELIGGGETQYF,TGTGCCAGCAGTGAATTAATAGGGGGCGGCGAGACCCAGTACTTC
few,TRBV5-6,.,TRBJ1-1,CASSLTVTEAFF,TGTGCCAGCAGCTTGACAGTGACTGAAGCTTTCTTT
.,TRBV7-8,TRBD2,TRBJ2-1,CASKTSGVYNEQFF,TGTGCCAGCAAAACTAGCGGCGTCTACAATGAGCAGTTCTTC
.,TRBV7-9,.,TRBJ1-1,CASSENLRYTEAFF,TGTGCCAGCAGCGAAAATCTGCGATACACTGAAGCTTTCTTT
.,TRBV30,.,TRBJ2-1,CAWRPVTANEQFF,TGTGCCTGGAGGCCGGTGACAGCCAATGAGCAGTTCTTC
few,TRBV4-1,.,TRBJ1-1,CASSQPPGHTNTEAFF,TGCGCCAGCAGCCAGCCTCCGGGACACACGAACACTGAAGCTTTCTTT
.,TRBV9,.,TRBJ2-2,CASSPEWDTGELFF,TGTGCCAGCAGTCCGGAGTGGGACACCGGGGAGCTGTTTTTT
.,TRBV29-1,.,TRBJ1-1,CSVDRVNTEAFF,TGCAGCGTTGACAGGGTTAACACTGAAGCTTTCTTT
few,TRBV11-3,.,TRBJ2-3,CASSSSYVTDTQYF,TGTGCCAGCAGCTCCTCGTATGTAACAGATACGCAGTATTTT
few,TRBV11-3,.,TRBJ2-1,CASSSYSEQFF,TGTGCCAGCAGCTCCTACAGTGAGCAGTTCTTC
.,TRBV6-5,TRBD1,TRBJ1-2,CASSPGTGLNYGYTF,TGTGCCAGCAGTCCTGGGACAGGGCTGAACTATGGCTACACCTTC
.,TRBV7-3,TRBD1,TRBJ2-1,CASRLTGGDNEQFF,TGTGCCAGCAGGCTGACAGGGGGCGACAATGAGCAGTTCTTC